What follows is one T cell receptor beta chain and its context. The data are from a study of cytomegalovirus exposure and HLA in healthy donors. The PCR made use of 60 Vbeta and 13 Jbeta primers. TCRdb's copy holds only in-frame clones and misses some; the assay was immunoSEQ multiplex PCR. The sample includes some 51,000 clones, 60% to 80% of them seen just once. V lost 5 bases and J 12 bases, leaving 6 bases between the germline ends. The CDR3 totals 8 residues. Germline V gives CDR1 SGHDT, CDR2 YYEEEE. Sequencing used PBMCs. This clonotype was sampled from a female donor in good health and CMV-seronegative. V is TRBV5-6 and J is TRBJ2-7; no clear D gene. The CDR3 loop is CASRQMYF. The CDR3 nucleotides read TGTGCCAGCAGACAGATGTACTTC.